The present entry profiles one T cell receptor beta chain with its context. Its antigen is undetermined. Investigators extracted total RNA from whole blood and did not sort T cells. These data come from a study of monozygotic twins with inflammatory bowel disease. Study results and limitations: Perhaps reflecting limited power, concordant and discordant twins did not differ in repertoire similarity. IBD patients showed reduced TCRbeta diversity (inverse Simpson) versus healthy co-twins.

TCRdb reprocessed the 5' RACE reads; each CDR3 protein has one entry and no DNA is given. The table lists nearly 450,000 distinct CDR3 sequences. The CDR3 sequence is 16 residues long. Germline V gene data show CDR1 as SGDLS and CDR2 as YYNGEE. The chain couples TRBV9 to TRBJ1-1. The TCR originated in a human donor with ulcerative colitis or Crohn's disease, or a healthy co-twin of an affected twin (not recorded which). Sequencing was carried out using blood. The CDR3 sequence: CASSVAETPLDTEAFF.